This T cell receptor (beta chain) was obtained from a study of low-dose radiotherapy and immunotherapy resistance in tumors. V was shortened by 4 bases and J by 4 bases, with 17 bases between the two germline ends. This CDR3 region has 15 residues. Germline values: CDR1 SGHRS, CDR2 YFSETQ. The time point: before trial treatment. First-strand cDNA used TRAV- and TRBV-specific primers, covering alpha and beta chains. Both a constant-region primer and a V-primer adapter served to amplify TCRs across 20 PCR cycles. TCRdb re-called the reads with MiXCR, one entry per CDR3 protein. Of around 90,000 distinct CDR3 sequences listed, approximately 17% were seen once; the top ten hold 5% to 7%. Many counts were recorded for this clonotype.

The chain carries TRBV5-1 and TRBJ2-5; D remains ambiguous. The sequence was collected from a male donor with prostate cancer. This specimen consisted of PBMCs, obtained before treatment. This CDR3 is CASSTGRPVGETQYF. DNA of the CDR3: TGCGCCAGCAGCACCGGACGACCCGTTGGAGAGACCCAGTACTTC.